Below are 7 T cell receptor beta chains sequenced from a single sample in a study of T cell repertoires in cytomegalovirus infection (dated by TCRdb to the late 2010s). The sample was run on an Illumina HiSeq 1500. The raw public reads went through TCRdb reprocessing: fastp at Q25, MiXCR clone calling, in-frame beta chains kept. Records with the same CDR3 protein are collapsed into one entry carrying the most frequent genes and DNA. The sample includes under 250,000 distinct CDR3 sequences, with about 12% observed a single time. The top ten clonotypes cover 1.5% to 2% of the sample. Material: PBMCs. Receptors were obtained from a human donor in good health (CMV status not recorded). Some clones in this sample may be carry-over from other donors' samples.

This clonotype appeared many times. The V gene is TRBV7-2, the J gene TRBJ2-1; 8 bases match TRBD2. The germline gives CDR1 SGHTA, CDR2 FQGNSA. This CDR3 has 15 amino acids. Losses at the gene ends were 1 base for V and 4 bases for J; bases not matched to a gene: 3. The CDR3 loop is CASSLELAEYNEQFF. The CDR3 nucleotides read TGTGCCAGCAGCTTAGAACTAGCGGAGTACAATGAGCAGTTCTTC. Based on the CDR3 plus reference TRBV7-2 and TRBJ2-1, the full variable domain is GAGVSQSPSNKVTEKGKDVELRCDPISGHTALYWYRQSLGQGLEFLIYFQGNSAPDKSGLPSDRFSAERTGGSVSTLTIQRTQQEDSAVYLCASSLELAEYNEQFFGPGTRLTVL.

V is TRBV12-3 or TRBV12-4 and J is TRBJ2-5, with 8 bases that match TRBD1. V shed 5 bases and J 3 bases; nucleotides not matched to a gene: 5. This CDR3 has 14 amino acids. CDR3 region: CASSVTGGEETQYF. In nucleotides, the CDR3 is TGTGCCAGCAGTGTAACAGGGGGAGAAGAGACCCAGTACTTC.

This clonotype has a count of ten or more. The rearrangement links TRBV7-2 to TRBJ1-2; tentative D call: TRBD1 (6 bases). Trimming removed 5 bases at V and 2 bases at J, with 9 bases between. The CDR3 runs 13 residues. Germline V gene data show CDR1 as SGHTA and CDR2 as FQGNSA. The CDR3 DNA reads TGTGCCAGCAGCCGAACAGGGAACTATGGCTACACCTTC. Amino acid sequence: CASSRTGNYGYTF.

The sample holds many counts of this clonotype. V is TRBV12-3 or TRBV12-4 and J is TRBJ1-1; tentatively, D is TRBD1 (5 bases). V was trimmed by 5 bases and J by 2 bases, leaving 12 bases between them. The CDR3 has 14 amino acids. This CDR3 reads CASSPGGYNTEAFF. The CDR3 DNA is TGTGCCAGCAGTCCTGGGGGATACAACACTGAAGCTTTCTTT.

This sequence joins TRBV10-3 and TRBJ1-5, with D unclear. The CDR3 has 14 amino acids. Trimming cost V 3 bases and J 0 bases, with 6 bases left between them. CDR1 is ENHRY, CDR2 SYGVKD, per germline. The CDR3 DNA sequence: TGTGCCATCAGTGAAACCAATAGCAATCAGCCCCAGCATTTT. It translates to CAISETNSNQPQHF.

This clonotype was detected ten times or more. The rearrangement uses TRBV7-2 and TRBJ2-2; D is ambiguous. V lost 4 bases and J lost 3, with 3 bases in between. Germline values: CDR1 SGHTA, CDR2 FQGNSA. CDR3 length: 12 residues. The CDR3 here is CASSYDTGELFF. CDR3 sequence (DNA): TGTGCCAGCAGCTATGACACCGGGGAGCTGTTTTTT.

Many counts were recorded for this clonotype. J is TRBJ2-3 and V is TRBV7-2; 11 bases match TRBD2. The CDR3 is 17 residues long. Per germline, CDR1 SGHTA and CDR2 FQGNSA. V dropped 1 base and J dropped 8; count of bases not matched to a gene: 11. The CDR3 DNA is TGTGCCAGCAGCTTAGAACTTTCCGGGACTAGCGGCGTTACGCAGTATTTT. Its translation: CASSLELSGTSGVTQYF.